This TCR beta chain was observed in a study of cytomegalovirus exposure and HLA in healthy donors. Whole-study results and caveats: Researchers counted 164 TCR beta chains as cytomegalovirus-associated. Among TCR sequences, most were rare, though some public TCRs appeared in many donors.

In the case of this clone: No antigen is known for it.

The table came from immunoSEQ multiplex PCR; TCRdb's copy has only in-frame clones and leaves some out. Among around 120,000 clones listed, around 88% were seen once. V was shortened by 2 bases and J by 1 base, with 12 bases between the two germline ends. There are 16 residues in the CDR3. Per the germline V gene, CDR1 is MRHNA and CDR2 is SNTAGT. The specimen sequenced was PBMCs. The receptor was isolated from a man younger than 35 in good health and CMV-seronegative. This chain uses TRBV6-4 with TRBJ2-1; D gene ambiguous. CDR3 amino acids: CASSDSSARSYNEQFF. CDR3 nucleotides: TGTGCCAGCAGTGACAGCTCCGCTAGGTCCTACAATGAGCAGTTCTTC.